Each of the 2 T cell receptor beta chains below was sequenced from the same sample in a study of blood T cell repertoires in COVID-19. Clones were sequenced by immunoSEQ multiplex PCR, and TCRdb holds only the in-frame ones, with some missing. The table lists 95,000 to 150,000 clones, roughly three quarters of them singletons. The source material was peripheral blood. These receptor sequences come from a woman aged 80 or over with acute or convalescent COVID-19.

The rearrangement links TRBV28 to TRBJ1-5, with TRBD1 as a possible D gene (5 bases). Germline CDR1 is MDHEN and CDR2 is SYDVKM. The CDR3 covers 15 residues. The germline V and J ends were trimmed by 5 bases and 1 base, with 12 bases remaining between them. In DNA form, the CDR3 reads TGTGCCAGCAGTGCCCGGACACCGAGCAATCAGCCCCAGCATTTT. Its protein product is CASSARTPSNQPQHF.

This clone was seen more than once but under ten times. The gene calls are TRBV27 and TRBJ1-2; TRBD1 matches at 7 bases. The CDR3 is 14 residues long. The germline CDR1 and CDR2 sequences are MNHEY and SMNVEV (reference sequence). The junction had 17 bases not matched to a gene; V was cut back by 5 bases and J by 14 bases. The CDR3 region has the DNA TGTGCCAGCAGTCCCCGACAGGGACGCCTGGCTTTGACCTTC. It translates to CASSPRQGRLALTF.